The 30 T cell receptor beta chains given below trace back to one sample, sequenced in a study of T-cell reconstitution after alpha-beta-depleted transplantation in children. Preparation of the TCRbeta library used unique molecular identifiers. One entry per CDR3 protein, called by TCRdb with MiXCR from the PCR reads. The data show 120,000 to 150,000 distinct CDR3 sequences, with around 8.8% seen just once and over 15% held by the top ten. The sample here was PBMCs, mostly from graft donor cells, taken 180 days after TCRalphabeta/CD19-depleted stem cell transplant. These receptors all stem from a female patient aged 2-9 years who had a stem cell transplant for congenital amegakaryocytic thrombocytopenia, so the T cells may come from the graft donor.

The chain couples TRBV10-3 to TRBJ2-3; no firm D call. CDR1 is ENHRY, CDR2 SYGVKD, per germline. The CDR3 has 14 amino acids. Deletions cut 6 bases from V and 0 bases from J, with 10 bases between. The CDR3 coding sequence is TGTGCCATCAGGAGCAGCTCGAGCACAGATACGCAGTATTTT. Protein: CAIRSSSSTDTQYF.

The chain has TRBV7-6 and TRBJ2-7; D not certain. Trimming removed 1 base at V and 6 bases at J, with 13 bases between. This CDR3 spans 14 amino acids. Germline CDR1 reads SGHVS; CDR2 reads FNYEAQ. This CDR3 reads CASSLDFASSEQYF. The CDR3 DNA is TGTGCCAGCAGCTTAGATTTTGCCAGTAGCGAGCAGTACTTC.

This clonotype was counted many times. The V and J genes are TRBV5-4 and TRBJ2-7, with D hard to call. The CDR3 is 16 residues long. Germline lookup yields CDR1 SGHNT and CDR2 YYREEE (reference sequence). V lost 3 bases and J 4 bases, leaving 20 bases between the germline ends. The CDR3 DNA reads as TGTGCCAGCAGCTCGAGATCGGCTAGGCAGACATACGAGCAGTACTTC. Amino acid sequence: CASSSRSARQTYEQYF. The full variable domain, rest sourced from reference TRBV5-4 and TRBJ2-7, is ETGVTQSPTHLIKTRGQQVTLRCSSQSGHNTVSWYQQALGQGPQFIFQYYREEENGRGNFPPRFSGLQFPNYSSELNVNALELDDSALYLCASSSRSARQTYEQYFGPGTRLTVT.

This clonotype has ten or more counts. The rearrangement uses TRBV3-1 and TRBJ1-1, with 8 bases lining up with TRBD1. Germline CDR1 LGHDT, CDR2 YNNKEL (reference sequence). J lost 11 bases, V lost 3 bases, and 8 bases had no gene match. The CDR3 runs to 13 residues. CDR3 sequence: CASSHNRRTGAFF. In DNA form, the CDR3 reads TGTGCCAGCAGCCATAATCGGAGGACAGGGGCTTTCTTT. Together with reference TRBV3-1 and TRBJ1-1, the CDR3 gives the full variable domain: DTAVSQTPKYLVTQMGNDKSIKCEQNLGHDTMYWYKQDSKKFLKIMFSYNNKELIINETVPNRFSPKSPDKAHLNLHINSLELGDSAVYFCASSHNRRTGAFFGQGTRLTVV.

There are many counts of this clonotype. The V call is TRBV28, the J call TRBJ2-5; 11 positions match TRBD2. This CDR3 is built from 15 residues. After removal of 4 bases from V and 7 bases from J, the junction contained 8 bases not matched to a gene. Germline assignment: CDR1 MDHEN and CDR2 SYDVKM. The CDR3 protein is CASSYSGRARGTQYF. In DNA form, the CDR3 reads TGTGCCAGCAGTTATAGCGGGAGGGCCCGGGGGACCCAGTACTTC.

V is TRBV5-1 and J is TRBJ1-1, with D tentatively TRBD1 (5 bases). Trimming removed 7 bases from V and 0 bases from J, with 10 bases in between. The germline V gene has CDR1 SGHRS and CDR2 YFSETQ. This CDR3 is built from 13 residues. CDR3 in DNA: TGCGCCAGCTGTCAGGACATGAACACTGAAGCTTTCTTT. Protein sequence: CASCQDMNTEAFF.

This clonotype was seen only a few times. The rearrangement joins TRBV20-1 to TRBJ1-6; maybe TRBD1 (5 bases). V lost 7 bases to trimming and J lost 6 bases, with 16 bases between them. The CDR3 is 14 residues long. Germline-derived CDR1 and CDR2 are DFQATT and SNEGSKA (reference sequence). The CDR3 nucleotides read TGCAGTGGGGGCCGCGGGGGGATTAATTCACCCCTCCACTTT. As protein: CSGGRGGINSPLHF.

The chain links TRBV29-1 to TRBJ2-1; 11 bases are a match to TRBD2. Germline trimming cut 0 bases from V and 4 bases from J; bases unmatched to any gene: 14. This CDR3 has 19 residues. CDR1 is SQVTM and CDR2 is ANQGSEA in the germline V gene. CDR3: CSVEEAPWGGTSGYNEQFF. CDR3 nucleotide sequence: TGCAGCGTTGAAGAGGCGCCCTGGGGAGGGACTAGCGGATACAATGAGCAGTTCTTC.

The sample holds many counts of this clonotype. V and J are TRBV20-1 and TRBJ1-5; TRBD1 might be the D (5 bases). The V gene's germline CDR1 is DFQATT and CDR2 SNEGSKA (reference sequence). The V and J ends lost 0 bases and 4 bases respectively, with 10 bases between them. The CDR3 runs to 14 residues. The CDR3 nucleotides read TGCAGTGCTAGAGATGCAGGGAGGAATCAGCCCCAGCATTTT. The encoded protein is CSARDAGRNQPQHF.

This clonotype has ten or more counts. V usage is TRBV24-1 and J usage is TRBJ2-5, with D uncertain. The germline V gene has CDR1 KGHDR and CDR2 SFDVKD. Trimming removed 6 bases from V and 1 base from J, with 8 bases in between. The CDR3 is 13 residues long. CDR3: CATSTSGQETQYF. The CDR3 DNA sequence: TGTGCCACCAGTACGTCAGGCCAAGAGACCCAGTACTTC.

This clonotype was detected ten times or more. The V and J genes are TRBV6-2 or TRBV6-3 and TRBJ2-5; D is unclear. V dropped 8 bases and J dropped 4 bases, with 5 bases sitting between them. CDR3 length: 10 amino acids. CDR1 MNHEY and CDR2 SVGEGT come from the germline V gene. The CDR3 loop is CASGPETQYF. CDR3 bases: TGTGCCAGCGGACCAGAGACCCAGTACTTC.

This clonotype was recorded a few times. The germline gene is not matched at one end of the junction; a read error may be the cause. The chain's CDR3 is CSARSGWNTEAFF. Here the CDR3 DNA reads TGCAGCGCTAGGTCCGGGTGGAACACTGAAGCTTTCTTT. This chain joins TRBV20-1 and TRBJ1-1, with D hard to call. Looked up from germline, CDR1 is DFQATT and CDR2 is SNEGSKA (reference sequence). CDR3 size: 13 residues.

This clonotype was recorded many times. V and J are TRBV5-1 and TRBJ2-2; D might be TRBD2 (5 bases). V lost 0 bases, J lost 6 bases, and 18 bases lay in between. There are 17 residues in the CDR3. The germline gives CDR1 SGHRS, CDR2 YFSETQ. This CDR3 is CASSLERLVNPPGELFF. As DNA, the CDR3 is TGCGCCAGCAGCTTGGAGCGGCTAGTCAATCCCCCCGGGGAGCTGTTTTTT.

The rearrangement uses TRBV6-2 or TRBV6-3 and TRBJ2-1; D is tentatively TRBD1 or TRBD2 (6 bases each). This CDR3 has 20 residues. V was cut by 7 bases and J by 4 bases, with 32 bases left in between. The germline V gene has CDR1 MNHEY and CDR2 SVGEGT. The CDR3 sequence: CASNIQGGPNKVPLYNEQFF. CDR3 DNA sequence: TGTGCCAGCAACATACAGGGAGGTCCAAACAAGGTACCGCTATACAATGAGCAGTTCTTC.

The V call is TRBV30, the J call TRBJ2-2, with D perhaps TRBD1 (5 bases). The CDR3 is 14 residues long. Per germline, CDR1 GTSNPN and CDR2 SVGIG (reference sequence). Deletions cut 0 bases from V and 6 bases from J, with 11 bases between. The CDR3 is CAWSVLSGPGELFF. CDR3 sequence (DNA): TGTGCCTGGAGTGTACTCTCAGGGCCCGGGGAGCTGTTTTTT.

The chain recombines TRBV4-2 with TRBJ2-5; D is undetermined. The CDR3 contains 19 residues. In germline, CDR1 is LGHNA, CDR2 YNFKEQ. The V end lost 4 bases, the J end lost 0 bases, and 24 bases lay between the germline ends. The CDR3 DNA follows: TGTGCCAGCAGCCCTCGGCCCGTTTTTTCCAATAGGTACCAAGAGACCCAGTACTTC. Protein sequence: CASSPRPVFSNRYQETQYF.

This clonotype occurred many times. The chain has TRBV28 and TRBJ2-7; maybe TRBD2 (5 bases). There are 17 residues in the CDR3. Germline loops: CDR1 MDHEN, CDR2 SYDVKM. V was shortened by 1 base and J by 1 base, with 17 bases between the two germline ends. CDR3 protein: CASSLSLMEAPSYEQYF. The CDR3 DNA reads TGTGCCAGCAGTTTATCTTTGATGGAGGCGCCTTCCTACGAGCAGTACTTC.

This clonotype was counted at least ten times. This chain connects TRBV11-2 to TRBJ1-2; a weak D match, TRBD1 (5 bases). Germline values: CDR1 SGHAT, CDR2 FQNNGV. Deletions cut 5 bases from V and 5 bases from J, with 18 bases between. The CDR3 contains 15 residues. The CDR3 DNA sequence: TGTGCCAGCAGCCTTATCGTCGGGGACCCTTATGGCTACACCTTC. Translated: CASSLIVGDPYGYTF.

The V and J genes are TRBV5-1 and TRBJ2-4, with 11 bases matching TRBD2. The CDR3 totals 17 residues. Trimming removed 2 bases from V and 8 bases from J; junction bases left unmatched: 12. CDR1 and CDR2 (germline): SGHRS, YFSETQ. The CDR3 here is CASSFRKLAGVQDIQYF. CDR3 nucleotide sequence: TGCGCCAGCAGCTTTCGGAAACTAGCGGGGGTCCAGGACATTCAGTACTTC.

The rearrangement uses TRBV19 and TRBJ2-1; TRBD1 matches at 9 bases. Trimming at V came to 4 bases and at J to 9 bases, leaving 7 bases not matched to a gene. The CDR3 covers 14 residues. Germline V gives CDR1 LNHDA, CDR2 SQIVND (reference sequence). The CDR3 sequence: CASSKRDRDTEQFF. CDR3 nucleotides: TGTGCCAGTAGTAAGCGGGACAGGGATACTGAGCAGTTCTTC.

This clonotype has only a few counts. The chain employs TRBV20-1 and TRBJ2-7; 12 nucleotides line up with TRBD2. CDR1 DFQATT and CDR2 SNEGSKA come from the germline V gene (reference sequence). The CDR3 totals 15 residues. V shed 8 bases, J shed 4 bases, and the junction held 12 bases outside the gene matches. The CDR3 DNA reads TGCAGTCTAAGTCGTGGACTAGCGGGGTTTTACGAGCAGTACTTC. This codes for CSLSRGLAGFYEQYF.

This clonotype came up a few times. V usage is TRBV29-1 and J usage is TRBJ2-7; D unresolved. The CDR3 has 14 residues. Germline assignment: CDR1 SQVTM and CDR2 ANQGSEA. V dropped 6 bases and J dropped 5 bases, with 20 bases sitting between them. CDR3 bases: TGCAGCGTGGGTCCTGAAAGACAAAGCAACGAGCAGTACTTC. Translation gives CSVGPERQSNEQYF.

The chain recombines TRBV7-9 with TRBJ2-7; 13 nucleotides line up with TRBD2. The germline V gene has CDR1 SEHNR and CDR2 FQNEAQ (reference sequence). Trimming at V came to 5 bases and at J to 4 bases, leaving 8 bases not matched to a gene. The CDR3 spans 16 residues. CDR3 residues: CASSETSGRALYEQYF. The DNA of the CDR3 is TGTGCCAGCAGCGAAACTAGCGGGAGGGCTTTGTACGAGCAGTACTTC.

The table lists this clonotype with many counts. The genes are TRBV7-2 and TRBJ2-5; tentative D call: TRBD1 (6 bases). V gave up 3 bases and J gave up 5 bases, with 10 bases separating them. CDR3 length: 13 amino acids. The V gene's germline CDR1 is SGHTA and CDR2 FQGNSA. The CDR3 nucleotides read TGTGCCAGCAGCTTGGGGCAGGGGGAGACCCAGTACTTC. Its translation: CASSLGQGETQYF.

There are many counts of this clonotype. The rearrangement joins TRBV5-1 to TRBJ2-1; possible D gene TRBD2, 6 bases. Germline CDR1 is SGHRS and CDR2 is YFSETQ. Between the trimmed V and J ends, which lost 0 bases and 7 bases, there was a span of 11 bases. This CDR3 has 14 amino acids. In DNA, the CDR3 is TGCGCCAGCAGCTTGGACCCCCGGGAGAATGAGCAGTTCTTC. It specifies CASSLDPRENEQFF.

Worth noting for this clonotype: A read error is possible here, since a much larger clone lies one base away. V usage is TRBV4-2 and J usage is TRBJ2-6; 7 bases line up with TRBD2. The CDR3 is 19 amino acids. Germline CDR1 is LGHNA and CDR2 is YNFKEQ. The DNA for the CDR3 is TGTGCCAGCAGTCCCTGGGGGGGAATCGTTACGGCTGGGGCCAACGGCCTGACTTTC. Protein sequence: CASSPWGGIVTAGANGLTF.

The rearrangement links TRBV20-1 to TRBJ2-1; TRBD2 aligns across 12 bases. Germline V lookup: CDR1 DFQATT, CDR2 SNEGSKA (reference sequence). This CDR3 is built from 18 residues. The V and J ends lost 0 bases and 9 bases, in that order; junction bases with no gene match: 15. Written as DNA, the CDR3 is TGCAGTGCTAGAGATGGGGGCCTAGCGGGAGGGCCCACGGGTGAGCAGTTCTTC. Protein: CSARDGGLAGGPTGEQFF.

This clonotype was observed at least ten times. This chain joins TRBV2 and TRBJ2-7; 7 bases align to TRBD1. The length of the CDR3 is 12 residues. Germline trimming cut 6 bases from V and 5 bases from J; bases unmatched to any gene: 4. From germline, CDR1 is SNHLY and CDR2 FYNNEI. The CDR3 loop reads CASRRQGHEQYF. CDR3 sequence (DNA): TGTGCCAGCAGGAGACAGGGCCACGAGCAGTACTTC.

This clonotype has just a few counts. The CDR3 spells CASSPSQISFYGYTF. In nucleotides, the CDR3 is TGTGCCAGCTCACCGAGCCAAATATCCTTCTATGGCTACACCTTC. V and J are TRBV18 and TRBJ1-2; the D is unclear. CDR3 length equals 15 residues. The germline V gene has CDR1 KGHSH and CDR2 LQKENI. Trimming took 3 bases from V and 4 from J, leaving 15 bases between them.

This chain connects TRBV20-1 to TRBJ2-3; D is possibly TRBD1 or TRBD2 (6 bases each). This CDR3 region has 15 residues. The germline V gene has CDR1 DFQATT and CDR2 SNEGSKA (reference sequence). Trimming cost V 3 bases and J 2 bases, with 15 bases left between them. CDR3 DNA: TGCAGTGCTAGTAGTTCGGGGGACAACACAGATACGCAGTATTTT. It is translated as CSASSSGDNTDTQYF.